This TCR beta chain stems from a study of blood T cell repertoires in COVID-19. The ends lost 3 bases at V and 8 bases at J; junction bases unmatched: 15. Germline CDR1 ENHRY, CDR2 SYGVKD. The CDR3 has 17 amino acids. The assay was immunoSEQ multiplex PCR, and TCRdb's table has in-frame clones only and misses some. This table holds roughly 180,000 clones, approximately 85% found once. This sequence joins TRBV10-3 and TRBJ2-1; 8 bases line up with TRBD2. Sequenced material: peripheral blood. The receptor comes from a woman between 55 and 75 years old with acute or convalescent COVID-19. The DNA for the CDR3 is TGTGCCATCAGTGAATCTAGGGGCGGGACTAGGGTCGATGAGCAGTTCTTC. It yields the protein CAISESRGGTRVDEQFF.